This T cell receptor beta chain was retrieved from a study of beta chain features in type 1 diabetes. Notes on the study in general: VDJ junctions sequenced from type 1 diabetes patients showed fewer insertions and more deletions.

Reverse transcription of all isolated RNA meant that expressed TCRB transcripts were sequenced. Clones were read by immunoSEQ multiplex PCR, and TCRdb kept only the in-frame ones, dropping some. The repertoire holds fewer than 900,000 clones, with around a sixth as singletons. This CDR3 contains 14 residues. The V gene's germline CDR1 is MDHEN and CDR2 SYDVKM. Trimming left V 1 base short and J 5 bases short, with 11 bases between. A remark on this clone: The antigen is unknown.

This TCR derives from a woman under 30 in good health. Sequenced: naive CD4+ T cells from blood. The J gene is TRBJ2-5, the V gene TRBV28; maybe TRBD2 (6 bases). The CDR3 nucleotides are TGTGCCAGCAGTTTATCCGGGAGTAGCGAGACCCAGTACTTC. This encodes CASSLSGSSETQYF.